The source of this T cell receptor (beta chain) is a study of PD-1 blockade in classical Hodgkin lymphoma. Study findings and constraints: Compared with baseline, CD4+ but not CD8+ TCR diversity had risen significantly by C4D1.

Measured with immunoSEQ multiplex PCR; TCRdb has only the in-frame clones, and not every one. This table has more than 25,000 clones, about nine tenths appearing once. About this clone: Antigen unknown.

Every patient had relapsed following autologous stem cell transplantation, and cohorts differed in brentuximab vedotin exposure. The CDR3 loop spans 15 amino acids. V shed 4 bases, J shed 2 bases, and the junction held 5 bases outside the gene matches. Germline lookup yields CDR1 SEHNR and CDR2 FQNEAQ (reference sequence). The sample in question was peripheral blood mononuclear cells (PBMCs), obtained at baseline. The chain links TRBV7-9 to TRBJ1-2; TRBD1 aligns across 9 bases. The TCR sequence derives from a human donor with classical Hodgkin lymphoma. CDR3 amino acids: CASSSPGTGNYGYTF. CDR3 sequence (DNA): TGTGCCAGCAGCTCACCCGGGACAGGGAACTATGGCTACACCTTC.